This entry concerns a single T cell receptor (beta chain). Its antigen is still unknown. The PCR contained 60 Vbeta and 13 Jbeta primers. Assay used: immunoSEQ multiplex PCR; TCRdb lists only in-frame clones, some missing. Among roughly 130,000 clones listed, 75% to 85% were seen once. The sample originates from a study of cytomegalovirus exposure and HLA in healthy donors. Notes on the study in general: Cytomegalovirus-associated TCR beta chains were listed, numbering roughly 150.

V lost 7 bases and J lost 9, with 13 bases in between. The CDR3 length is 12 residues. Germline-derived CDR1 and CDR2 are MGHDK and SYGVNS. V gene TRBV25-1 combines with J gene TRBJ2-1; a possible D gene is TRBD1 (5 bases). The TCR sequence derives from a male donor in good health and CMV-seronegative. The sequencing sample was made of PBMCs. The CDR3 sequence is CASTGRVSEQFF. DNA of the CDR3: TGTGCCAGCACGGGCAGGGTAAGTGAGCAGTTCTTC.